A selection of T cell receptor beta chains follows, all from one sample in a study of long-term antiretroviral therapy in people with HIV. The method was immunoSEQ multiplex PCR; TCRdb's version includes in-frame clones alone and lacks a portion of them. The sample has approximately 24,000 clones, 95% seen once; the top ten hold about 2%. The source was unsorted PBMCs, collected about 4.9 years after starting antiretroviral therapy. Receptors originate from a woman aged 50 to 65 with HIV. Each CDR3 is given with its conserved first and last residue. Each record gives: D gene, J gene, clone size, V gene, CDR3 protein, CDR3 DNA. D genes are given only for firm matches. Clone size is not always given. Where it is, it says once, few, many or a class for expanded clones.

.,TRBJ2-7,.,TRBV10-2,CASVGDGDYEQYF,TGCGCCAGCGTGGGCGACGGGGACTACGAGCAGTACTTC
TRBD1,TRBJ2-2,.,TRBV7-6,CASSSGGANTGELFF,TGTGCCAGCAGCTCAGGGGGCGCGAACACCGGGGAGCTGTTTTTT
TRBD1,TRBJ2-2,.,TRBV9,CASSPTGGGGELFF,TGTGCCAGCAGTCCTACAGGGGGTGGCGGGGAGCTGTTTTTT
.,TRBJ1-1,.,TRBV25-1,CASSQWDNEAFF,TGTGCCAGCAGTCAATGGGACAACGAAGCTTTCTTT
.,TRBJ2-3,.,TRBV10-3,CAISDIPPGETSTDTQYF,TGTGCCATCAGCGATATACCCCCGGGGGAAACTAGCACAGATACGCAGTATTTT
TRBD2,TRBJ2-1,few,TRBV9,CASNVAGARNEQFF,TGTGCCAGCAACGTAGCGGGAGCGAGGAATGAGCAGTTCTTC
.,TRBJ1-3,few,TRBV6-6,CASSYSTNSGNTIYF,TGTGCCAGCAGTTACTCGACCAACTCTGGAAACACCATATATTTT
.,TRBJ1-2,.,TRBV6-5,CASSRDRPYGYTF,TGTGCCAGCAGTCGAGACAGGCCCTATGGCTACACCTTC
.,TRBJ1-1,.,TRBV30,CAWSPSAGTVNTEAFF,TGTGCCTGGAGTCCCTCCGCCGGGACGGTGAACACTGAAGCTTTCTTT
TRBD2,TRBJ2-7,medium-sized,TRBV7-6,CASSLLTSGSSYEQYF,TGTGCCAGCAGCTTATTAACTAGCGGGTCTTCCTACGAGCAGTACTTC
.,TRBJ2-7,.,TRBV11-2,CAGSHGPNYEQYF,TGTGCCGGCAGCCACGGGCCGAACTACGAGCAGTACTTC
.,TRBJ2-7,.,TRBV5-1,CASSLNRNYPGQRSSYEQYF,TGCGCCAGCAGCCTAAACCGAAACTACCCTGGGCAGCGAAGCTCCTACGAGCAGTACTTC
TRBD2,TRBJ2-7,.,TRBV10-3,CAISEPSGYEQYF,TGTGCCATCAGTGAACCTAGCGGATACGAGCAGTACTTC
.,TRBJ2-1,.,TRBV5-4,CASSLGGDNEQFF,TGTGCCAGCAGCTTGGGCGGGGACAATGAGCAGTTCTTC
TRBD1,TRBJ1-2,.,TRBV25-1,CASSKGQGSYGYTF,TGTGCCAGCAGTAAAGGACAGGGATCCTATGGCTACACCTTC
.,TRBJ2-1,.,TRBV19,CASSIWSSYNEQFF,TGTGCCAGTAGTATCTGGAGCTCCTACAATGAGCAGTTCTTC
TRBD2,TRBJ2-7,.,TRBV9,CASSIGTSGFYEQYF,TGTGCCAGCAGCATTGGGACTAGCGGTTTCTACGAGCAGTACTTC
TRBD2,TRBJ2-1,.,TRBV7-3,CASSPGTSGNNEQFF,TGTGCCAGCAGCCCCGGGACTAGCGGGAACAATGAGCAGTTCTTC
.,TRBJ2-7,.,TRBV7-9,CASSSGTMNYEQYF,TGTGCCAGCAGCTCCGGGACAATGAACTACGAGCAGTACTTC
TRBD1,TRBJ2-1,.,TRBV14,CASSRSGDRGTIHNEQFF,TGTGCCAGCAGCCGGAGCGGGGACAGGGGCACGATCCACAATGAGCAGTTCTTC
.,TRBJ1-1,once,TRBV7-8,CASSQTETKTEAFF,TGTGCCAGCAGCCAGACCGAGACAAAAACTGAAGCTTTCTTT
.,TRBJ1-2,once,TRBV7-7,CASSLLSRRGYGYTF,TGTGCCAGCAGCTTATTGTCCAGGCGGGGCTATGGCTACACCTTC
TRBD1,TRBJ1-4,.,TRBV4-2,CASSPYDRAATNEKLFF,TGTGCCAGCAGCCCTTATGACAGGGCCGCAACTAATGAAAAACTGTTTTTT
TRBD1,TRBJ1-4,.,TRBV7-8,CASSPLGDSTNEKLFF,TGTGCCAGCAGCCCGTTAGGGGACAGCACTAATGAAAAACTGTTTTTT
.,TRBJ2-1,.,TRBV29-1,CSVGGSSYNEQFF,TGCAGCGTTGGAGGGAGCTCCTACAATGAGCAGTTCTTC
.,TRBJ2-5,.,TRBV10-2,CASSGSRVLAATQYF,TGCGCCAGCAGTGGATCTCGGGTCTTAGCGGCGACCCAGTACTTC
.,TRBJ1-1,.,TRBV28,CASSLARGPNTEAFF,TGTGCCAGCAGTTTAGCCAGGGGCCCGAACACTGAAGCTTTCTTT
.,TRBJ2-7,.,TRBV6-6,CASSPGSYEQYF,TGTGCCAGCAGCCCGGGAAGCTACGAGCAGTACTTC
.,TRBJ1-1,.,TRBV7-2,CASSWGGGSNTEAFF,TGTGCCAGCAGCTGGGGGGGAGGGAGCAACACTGAAGCTTTCTTT
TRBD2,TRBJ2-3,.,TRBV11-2,CASSGGTSVSTDTQYF,TGTGCCAGCAGCGGAGGGACTAGCGTCAGCACAGATACGCAGTATTTT
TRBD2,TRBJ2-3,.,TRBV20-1,CSAGLADTQYF,TGCAGTGCAGGACTAGCAGATACGCAGTATTTT
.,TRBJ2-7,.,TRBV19,CASKGTYEQYF,TGTGCCAGTAAAGGAACCTACGAGCAGTACTTC
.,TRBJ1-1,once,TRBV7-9,CASSQGNTEAFF,TGTGCCAGCAGCCAGGGGAACACTGAAGCTTTCTTT
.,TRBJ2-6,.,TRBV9,CASSVDLASGANVLTF,TGTGCCAGCAGCGTAGACTTGGCATCTGGGGCCAACGTCCTGACTTTC
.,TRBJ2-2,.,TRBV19,CASSPRQSNTGELFF,TGTGCCAGTAGTCCTCGACAGAGTAACACCGGGGAGCTGTTTTTT